This T cell receptor beta chain is from a study of T-cell reconstitution after alpha-beta-depleted transplantation in children. This clonotype has ten or more counts. Trimming left V 4 bases short and J 3 bases short, with 11 bases between. This CDR3 is built from 15 residues. Per the germline V gene, CDR1 is SGDLS and CDR2 is YYNGEE. Unique molecular identifiers were incorporated when the TCRbeta library was constructed. From the PCR reads, TCRdb called clonotypes with MiXCR, one entry per CDR3 protein. The table records about 230,000 distinct CDR3 sequences, 8% to 9.5% of them present only once. The J gene is TRBJ1-6, the V gene TRBV9; D might be TRBD1 (5 bases). The sequence came from a human donor who donated a stem cell graft to a child with acute lymphoblastic leukemia. Here the sequenced sample was PBMCs from the stem cell graft donor, taken from the stem cell graft. Written as DNA, the CDR3 is TGTGCCAGCAGCCTGAGACAGAGCTATAATTCACCCCTCCACTTT. Its protein is CASSLRQSYNSPLHF.